These T cell receptor beta chains were read from a single sample in a study of cytomegalovirus exposure and HLA in healthy donors. Produced via immunoSEQ multiplex PCR; TCRdb's table is partial and in-frame only. Of 97,000 or so clones in the sample, just under 95% were seen once. The specimen was PBMCs. Receptors were obtained from a woman aged 18 to 35 in good health and CMV-seronegative. Each CDR3 is given with its conserved first and last residue. Each record gives: D gene, J gene, clone size, V gene, CDR3 DNA, CDR3 protein. D genes are given only for firm matches. Only some rows state a clone size, as once, few, many or a class for expanded clones.

>.|TRBJ1-1|once|TRBV27
TGTGCCAGCAGTTTGGGCGCTGAAGCTTTCTTT
CASSLGAEAFF
>TRBD2|TRBJ2-6|.|TRBV6-8
TGTGCCAGCAGTTTCCGGACTAGCGGGAGCTCTGGGGCCAACGTCCTGACTTTC
CASSFRTSGSSGANVLTF
>TRBD2|TRBJ2-7|.|TRBV2
TGTGCCAGCAGTGAATCTAGCGGGAGGGGTGAGCAGTACTTC
CASSESSGRGEQYF
>.|TRBJ2-7|.|TRBV21-1
TGTGCCAGCAGCAAATTCCCTAGGTATGACAGATCCTCCTACGAGCAGTACTTC
CASSKFPRYDRSSYEQYF
>.|TRBJ1-5|.|TRBV6-6
TGTGCCAGCGGACTGGCGGGGGCAAGCAATCAGCCCCAGCATTTT
CASGLAGASNQPQHF
>.|TRBJ2-1|once|TRBV5-4
TGTGCCAGCAGCTTTCATTCTACCTACAATGAGCAGTTCTTC
CASSFHSTYNEQFF
>TRBD1|TRBJ2-2|.|TRBV11-3
TGTGCCAGCAGCTTCTACGGGACAGGCGCTCCGAACACCGGGGAGCTGTTTTTT
CASSFYGTGAPNTGELFF
>TRBD2|TRBJ2-1|once|TRBV5-1
TGCGCCAGCAGCTTGGAGCCTCAAGCGGGAGCAGGCAATGAGCAGTTCTTC
CASSLEPQAGAGNEQFF
>TRBD1|TRBJ2-1|.|TRBV14
TGTGCCAGCAGCCTGGGACAGGGGAACTATGAGCAGTTCTTC
CASSLGQGNYEQFF
>TRBD1|TRBJ1-1|.|TRBV6-1
TGCCGGACAGGGGTGCCCCAAGAAGCTTTCTTT
CRTGVPQEAFF
>TRBD1|TRBJ1-4|.|TRBV7-9
TGTGCCAGCAGCTCCGACAGGGGAGGTGAAAAACTGTTTTTT
CASSSDRGGEKLFF
>TRBD2|TRBJ2-7|.|TRBV12-5
TGTGCTTTACGGGGCGGGAGGACCTACGAGCAGTACTTC
CALRGGRTYEQYF
>.|TRBJ1-5|.|TRBV11-2
TGTGCCAGCAGCTTAGGAGGGCGTCAGCCCCAGCATTTT
CASSLGGRQPQHF
>TRBD2|TRBJ2-5|.|TRBV27
TGTGCCAGCAGTCCGGCGACTAGCGGGAGAGGAAAGACCCAGTACTTC
CASSPATSGRGKTQYF
>.|TRBJ1-4|.|TRBV5-4
TGTGCCAGCAGCTTGGAGGGGAATGAAAAACTGTTTTTT
CASSLEGNEKLFF
>.|TRBJ2-7|.|TRBV7-9
TGTGCCAGCAGCTTTCGTGACGGGATAAGCTCCTACGAGCAGTACTTC
CASSFRDGISSYEQYF
>.|TRBJ2-1|.|TRBV4-1
TGCGCCAGCAGCCCTAGCACAGGGTTCTATGAGCAGTTCTTC
CASSPSTGFYEQFF
>TRBD2|TRBJ2-2|few|TRBV7-9
TGTGCCAGCAGCTCCCTAGCGGGAGGTAACACCGGGGAGCTGTTTTTT
CASSSLAGGNTGELFF
>.|TRBJ1-2|.|TRBV7-8
TGTGCCAGCAGCTTCAGGCTATGGGGGGAAGCTAACTATGGCTACACCTTC
CASSFRLWGEANYGYTF
>TRBD1|TRBJ1-3|.|TRBV5-4
TGTGCCAGCAGCGCGGGACAGGATGGGGAAGGCTCTGGAAACACCATATATTTT
CASSAGQDGEGSGNTIYF
>.|TRBJ1-2|.|TRBV5-4
TGTGCCAGCAGCTTGGCTCCGGGGGATGGCTACACCTTC
CASSLAPGDGYTF
>TRBD1|TRBJ2-7|.|TRBV28
TGTGCCAGCAGGGGGCAGGGGGCGACCTACGAGCAGTACTTC
CASRGQGATYEQYF
>TRBD2|TRBJ2-7|.|TRBV19
TGTGCCAGTAGTCCCCTAGCGGGCAGCTCCTACGAGCAGTACTTC
CASSPLAGSSYEQYF
>.|TRBJ1-6|.|TRBV30
TGTGCCTGGAATCAGGTGTATTCACCCCTCCACTTT
CAWNQVYSPLHF
>.|TRBJ2-1|once|TRBV7-2
TGTGCCAGCAGCTCCTCGTTCCTTGAGCAGTTCTTC
CASSSSFLEQFF
>TRBD2|TRBJ2-1|.|TRBV29-1
TGCAGCGTTGAGGGAGGACTAGCGAGATACAATGAGCAGTTCTTC
CSVEGGLARYNEQFF
>.|TRBJ1-1|.|TRBV5-1
TGCGCCAGCAGCCAGTTCAGCGGGAGAGAAGCTTTCTTT
CASSQFSGREAFF
>TRBD1|TRBJ1-2|.|TRBV5-1
TGCGCCAGCAGCATGGACAGGTCCACCTATGGCTACACCTTC
CASSMDRSTYGYTF
>.|TRBJ2-7|.|TRBV4-1
TGCGCCAGCAGCCAGCAGGACGAGCAGTACTTC
CASSQQDEQYF
>.|TRBJ2-1|.|TRBV9
TGTGCCAGCAGCGTGGGCTTAGGGGGAGCCAGGGATGAGCAGTTCTTC
CASSVGLGGARDEQFF
>TRBD1|TRBJ2-5|.|TRBV2
TGTGCCAGCAGGGCGACAGGGTTTCAAGAGACCCAGTACTTC
CASRATGFQETQYF
>.|TRBJ2-7|.|TRBV19
TGTGCCAGTAGTCCCCACGGTGGGAGTGGGTCGGACGAGCAGTACTTC
CASSPHGGSGSDEQYF
>TRBD2|TRBJ2-7|.|TRBV19
TGTGCCAGTCCTAACCTCGGGACTAGCGTCTACGAGCAGTACTTC
CASPNLGTSVYEQYF
>TRBD1|TRBJ2-3|.|TRBV19
TGTGCCAGTAGTCTTCAGGGGGCTCGGGGCACAGATACGCAGTATTTT
CASSLQGARGTDTQYF
>TRBD1|TRBJ2-3|.|TRBV5-6
TGTGCCAGCAGCCGGACAGGGGTAGGGGATACGCAGTATTTT
CASSRTGVGDTQYF
>TRBD1|TRBJ2-7|.|TRBV30
TGTGCCTGGGCCGGGACCGGGACAGGGTTTTTGGAGCAGTACTTC
CAWAGTGTGFLEQYF
>TRBD1|TRBJ2-3|.|TRBV4-1
TGCGCCAGCAGCCAAGATAACAGGGGCCTAGCAACCGATACGCAGTATTTT
CASSQDNRGLATDTQYF
>TRBD1|TRBJ1-4|.|TRBV18
TGTGCCAGCTCACCACGGGACAGTAATGAAAAACTGTTTTTT
CASSPRDSNEKLFF
>TRBD1|TRBJ2-3|.|TRBV27
TGTGCCAGCAGTCCCCTGACAGGGGGCTCAGATACGCAGTATTTT
CASSPLTGGSDTQYF
>.|TRBJ1-2|few|TRBV18
TGTGCCAGCTCGTCAGATAGCGGAGATGGCTACACCTTC
CASSSDSGDGYTF
>TRBD2|TRBJ2-7|.|TRBV9
TGTGCCAGCAGCCCTTCCTCTCGGCGGGGGGACCCCTACGAGCAGTACTTC
CASSPSSRRGDPYEQYF
>TRBD2|TRBJ2-7|.|TRBV4-1
TGCGCCAGCAGCCAGGGAATTCCGCGCGGGAGTAGCGAGGAGCAGTACTTC
CASSQGIPRGSSEEQYF
>.|TRBJ2-5|.|TRBV7-3
TGTGCCAGCAGCTCAGGCCAGGGAGAGACCCAGTACTTC
CASSSGQGETQYF
>.|TRBJ1-1|.|TRBV18
TGTGCCAGCTCACCGGGACAGAACACTGAAGCTTTCTTT
CASSPGQNTEAFF
>.|TRBJ1-5|.|TRBV5-6
TGTGCCAGCAGCTTGTCCAGGGCGGATCAGCCCCAGCATTTT
CASSLSRADQPQHF
>TRBD2|TRBJ2-1|.|TRBV27
TGTGCCAGCAGTTTATTTCGGACTAGCGGGGGATCGAATGAGCAGTTCTTC
CASSLFRTSGGSNEQFF
>TRBD1|TRBJ2-2|once|TRBV27
TGTGCCAGCAGTGACAGGGGGCCGGGCACCGGGGAGCTGTTTTTT
CASSDRGPGTGELFF
>TRBD2|TRBJ2-1|.|TRBV2
TGTGCCATCGGGGGGGGGAGCTCCTACAATGAGCAGTTCTTC
CAIGGGSSYNEQFF
>TRBD1|TRBJ2-2|.|TRBV29-1
TGCAGCGTGGACAGGGAGAACACCGGGGAGCTGTTTTTT
CSVDRENTGELFF
>.|TRBJ2-5|.|TRBV9
TGTGCCAGCAGCCCCGGAGGGGGGGGCACGGGAGAGACCCAGTACTTC
CASSPGGGGTGETQYF
>.|TRBJ2-5|.|TRBV15
TGTGCCACCAGCAGAGAAGACCGGCGGGAGACCCAGTACTTC
CATSREDRRETQYF
>TRBD2|TRBJ2-5|.|TRBV27
TGTGCCAGCACCTCGGGACTAGCGGGGGGAGAGACCCAGTACTTC
CASTSGLAGGETQYF
>TRBD1|TRBJ2-2|.|TRBV14
TGTGCCAGCAGCGGACAGGGCCACGGGGAGCTGTTTTTT
CASSGQGHGELFF
>TRBD1|TRBJ1-2|.|TRBV25-1
TGTGCCAGCAGTCCCCCTTTGGGGACCGGGACAGGGGATTATGGCTACACCTTC
CASSPPLGTGTGDYGYTF
>TRBD2|TRBJ2-1|.|TRBV10-3
TGTGCCATCCCCGGGGCGGGGGGGAACAATGAGCAGTTCTTC
CAIPGAGGNNEQFF
>TRBD2|TRBJ2-1|.|TRBV10-1
TGCGCCAGCAGTGAGTCTTGGCGGGAGGGCCACAATGAGCAGTTCTTC
CASSESWREGHNEQFF
>.|TRBJ2-1|few|TRBV7-3
TGTGCCAGCAGCTTGGTGGGCAAAGAGCAGTTCTTC
CASSLVGKEQFF
>TRBD2|TRBJ2-5|few|TRBV4-1
TGCGCCAGCAGCCTGACTAGCGGTGCCGGCGAGACCCAGTACTTC
CASSLTSGAGETQYF
>TRBD1|TRBJ2-7|.|TRBV27
TGTGCCAGCAGTAAAGGGACAGGGACCCCCTACGAGCAGTACTTC
CASSKGTGTPYEQYF